These T cell receptor beta chains were read from a single sample in a study of blood T cell repertoires in COVID-19. Produced via immunoSEQ multiplex PCR; TCRdb's table is partial and in-frame only. Found here are under 250,000 clones, more than 75% of them singletons; the top ten hold 4.3%. Sequenced material: PBMCs or T cells enriched from blood (not recorded which). Receptors originate from a man aged 25-45 years with acute COVID-19. Both conserved end residues are part of each CDR3. A D gene is named only where the DNA matches it firmly. Clone size, where shown, is once, few, many, or a class for clones that have expanded.

clone size	D gene	V gene	J gene	CDR3 protein	CDR3 DNA
-	-	TRBV12-5	TRBJ2-3	CASGRLDTQYF	TGTGCTAGTGGCAGATTGGATACGCAGTATTTT
few	-	TRBV5-4	TRBJ2-5	CASSSRRSSITLQETQYF	TGTGCCAGCAGCTCCAGACGGAGTTCGATTACTCTCCAAGAGACCCAGTACTTC
few	-	TRBV11-2	TRBJ1-1	CASSLVPEPTTEAFF	TGTGCCAGCAGCTTAGTTCCGGAGCCGACCACTGAAGCTTTCTTT
-	-	TRBV6-2/TRBV6-3	TRBJ1-5	CASSYQGQPQHF	TGTGCCAGCAGTTACCAGGGTCAGCCCCAGCATTTT
-	-	TRBV11-2	TRBJ1-6	CASSKQGNNSPLHF	TGTGCCAGCAGCAAGCAGGGAAATAATTCACCCCTCCACTTT
-	TRBD1	TRBV5-4	TRBJ1-2	CASSSNRGGYTF	TGTGCCAGCAGCTCAAACAGGGGTGGCTACACCTTC
few	-	TRBV30	TRBJ1-6	CAWSALGDNSPLHF	TGTGCCTGGAGTGCCTTGGGAGATAATTCACCCCTCCACTTT
-	TRBD1	TRBV6-1	TRBJ1-1	CASSDGQGYTEAFF	TGTGCCAGCAGTGACGGACAGGGGTACACTGAAGCTTTCTTT
-	-	TRBV28	TRBJ1-2	CASSLTGPADGYTF	TGTGCCAGCAGTCTAACAGGGCCCGCGGATGGCTACACCTTC
few	TRBD2	TRBV3-1/TRBV3-2	TRBJ2-7	CASSLSGGAMYEQYF	TGTGCCAGCAGCCTTAGCGGGGGGGCGATGTACGAGCAGTACTTC
-	-	TRBV28	TRBJ1-1	CASTTKGRIREAFF	TGTGCCAGCACTACAAAGGGGAGGATACGAGAAGCTTTCTTT
-	TRBD2	TRBV3-1/TRBV3-2	TRBJ2-1	CASSPPNSGGGYNEQFF	TGTGCCAGCAGCCCCCCGAACTCGGGGGGAGGGTACAATGAGCAGTTCTTC
few	TRBD1	TRBV9	TRBJ2-7	CASSVAGQGMYEQYF	TGTGCCAGCAGCGTAGCCGGACAGGGCATGTACGAGCAGTACTTC
-	TRBD1	TRBV18	TRBJ1-4	CASSPSTGTLELFF	TGTGCCAGCTCACCTTCGACAGGGACCTTAGAACTGTTTTTT
-	-	TRBV9	TRBJ1-2	CASSTQAWGYTF	TGTGCCAGCAGCACACAGGCGTGGGGCTACACCTTC
-	TRBD1	TRBV5-1	TRBJ1-4	CASKLTGGDYEKLFF	TGCGCCAGCAAGTTAACAGGGGGAGACTATGAAAAACTGTTTTTT
-	-	TRBV27	TRBJ2-1	CASSLQGSKDEQFF	TGTGCCAGCAGTTTACAAGGGAGTAAGGATGAGCAGTTCTTC
-	-	TRBV10-1	TRBJ1-3	CASSEDNHSGNTIYF	TGCGCCAGCAGTGAGGACAACCACTCTGGAAACACCATATATTTT
-	TRBD1	TRBV10-1	TRBJ2-1	CASSEPGQGHNEQFF	TGCGCCAGCAGTGAGCCGGGACAGGGACACAATGAGCAGTTCTTC
-	TRBD1	TRBV30	TRBJ1-2	CAWRGQSFYGYTF	TGTGCCTGGAGGGGACAGAGCTTCTATGGCTACACCTTC
-	-	TRBV18	TRBJ1-1	CASSRDSLENTEAFF	TGTGCCAGCTCACGTGACAGCCTTGAGAACACTGAAGCTTTCTTT
-	TRBD2	TRBV4-2	TRBJ2-3	CASSQEGAGPRDTQYF	TGTGCCAGCAGCCAAGAGGGAGCGGGGCCCCGGGATACGCAGTATTTT
once	TRBD2	TRBV19	TRBJ2-5	CASQPMGGLAGAQETQYF	TGTGCCAGTCAACCCATGGGCGGACTAGCGGGGGCCCAAGAGACCCAGTACTTC
few	-	TRBV18	TRBJ1-2	CASSPDRSYGYTF	TGTGCCAGCTCACCGGACAGATCTTATGGCTACACCTTC
-	-	TRBV7-3	TRBJ1-1	CASSLTYEGRTEAFF	TGTGCCAGCAGCTTAACGTATGAGGGAAGGACTGAAGCTTTCTTT
-	TRBD2	TRBV6-5	TRBJ2-7	CASRASGGAYEQYF	TGTGCCAGCAGGGCCAGCGGGGGGGCCTACGAGCAGTACTTC
few	-	TRBV13	TRBJ2-7	CASSLRPITGPHLSYEQYF	TGTGCCAGCAGCTTGCGACCCATCACAGGGCCCCATCTTAGTTACGAGCAGTACTTC
-	-	TRBV18	TRBJ1-4	CASSPRASDEKLFF	TGTGCCAGCTCACCACGGGCGTCGGATGAAAAACTGTTTTTT
-	-	TRBV12-5	TRBJ1-1	CASGLVLGNTEAFF	TGTGCTAGTGGTTTGGTACTAGGGAACACTGAAGCTTTCTTT
-	-	TRBV5-6	TRBJ2-7	CASSGHSTYEQYF	TGTGCCAGCAGCGGGCACAGCACCTACGAGCAGTACTTC
-	-	TRBV5-5	TRBJ1-4	CASSPQGSNEKLFF	TGTGCCAGCAGCCCACAGGGAAGTAATGAAAAACTGTTTTTT
once	TRBD2	TRBV13	TRBJ2-3	CASSPVNGLAGETDTQYF	TGTGCCAGCAGCCCGGTGAACGGACTAGCGGGGGAAACAGATACGCAGTATTTT
-	TRBD1	TRBV6-5	TRBJ1-6	CAARTGAVNSPLHF	TGTGCCGCGAGAACAGGGGCCGTGAATTCACCCCTCCACTTT
once	TRBD1	TRBV6-5	TRBJ1-6	CASRQGANYNSPLHF	TGTGCCAGCAGACAGGGGGCAAACTATAATTCACCCCTCCACTTT
-	-	TRBV29-1	TRBJ2-2	CSVSVGGEGELFF	TGCAGCGTTTCCGTAGGGGGGGAAGGGGAGCTGTTTTTT
-	-	TRBV6-6	TRBJ1-3	CASSKPDSSGNTIYF	TGTGCCAGCAGTAAACCCGACAGTTCTGGAAACACCATATATTTT
few	-	TRBV9	TRBJ1-2	CASSDGETNYGYTF	TGTGCCAGCAGCGATGGGGAGACTAACTATGGCTACACCTTC
few	TRBD1	TRBV12-3/TRBV12-4	TRBJ1-2	CASSLKDRFYTF	TGTGCCAGCAGTTTAAAGGACAGGTTTTACACCTTC
-	TRBD2	TRBV4-1	TRBJ2-5	CASSQEEDLAGGRETQYF	TGCGCCAGCAGCCAAGAGGAGGATCTAGCGGGGGGGAGGGAGACCCAGTACTTC
-	TRBD2	TRBV5-1	TRBJ2-1	CASSLGLARNNEQFF	TGCGCCAGCAGCCTAGGACTAGCGAGGAACAATGAGCAGTTCTTC
-	TRBD2	TRBV7-2	TRBJ2-5	CASSSGLAGGPMGETQYF	TGTGCCAGCAGCTCGGGACTAGCGGGGGGCCCCATGGGAGAGACCCAGTACTTC
few	-	TRBV27	TRBJ2-1	CASSPTPDRTNEQFF	TGTGCCAGCAGTCCTACCCCCGACAGGACGAATGAGCAGTTCTTC
-	TRBD1	TRBV6-5	TRBJ1-2	CASRRPGTGNYGYTF	TGTGCCAGCAGACGACCCGGGACAGGAAACTATGGCTACACCTTC
-	-	TRBV6-5	TRBJ1-2	CASSPRTGQNYGYTF	TGTGCCAGCAGTCCCCGCACGGGACAAAACTATGGCTACACCTTC
-	-	TRBV25-1	TRBJ2-7	CASSGEISYEQYF	TGTGCCAGCAGTGGGGAGATTTCTTACGAGCAGTACTTC
-	-	TRBV19	TRBJ2-5	CASSVRTQFDPYQETQYF	TGTGCCAGTAGTGTACGGACTCAGTTTGACCCGTACCAAGAGACCCAGTACTTC
few	TRBD1	TRBV6-1	TRBJ2-7	CASSEVAGGSGEQYF	TGTGCCAGCAGTGAAGTGGCAGGGGGCTCTGGCGAGCAGTACTTC
-	-	TRBV27	TRBJ1-2	CASSLGRGDGYTF	TGTGCCAGCAGTTTAGGGAGGGGCGATGGCTACACCTTC
-	-	TRBV5-4	TRBJ1-2	CASSGAPRNGYTF	TGTGCCAGCAGCGGGGCCCCCAGAAATGGCTACACCTTC
-	-	TRBV19	TRBJ1-1	CASSMLREAFF	TGTGCCAGTAGTATGCTACGTGAAGCTTTCTTT
-	-	TRBV6-1	TRBJ1-5	CASSDLTGSLGPQHF	TGTGCCAGCAGTGACCTAACAGGGTCCCTGGGGCCCCAGCATTTT
-	TRBD2	TRBV5-1	TRBJ2-3	CASSRRLAGGRVDTQYF	TGCGCCAGCAGCCGCAGACTAGCGGGGGGCCGGGTAGATACGCAGTATTTT
-	-	TRBV6-1	TRBJ2-7	CASSEQDGYEQYF	TGTGCCAGCAGTGAACAGGATGGCTACGAGCAGTACTTC
-	TRBD1	TRBV9	TRBJ1-3	CASSATGGTIGNTIYF	TGTGCCAGCAGCGCGACAGGGGGCACGATCGGAAACACCATATATTTT
once	TRBD1	TRBV6-1	TRBJ1-5	CASREVTGGGQPQHF	TGTGCCAGCAGAGAAGTAACAGGGGGTGGTCAGCCCCAGCATTTT